The rows below give T cell receptor beta chains drawn from one sample of a study of T cell responses to AZD1222 COVID-19 vaccine. Assay used: immunoSEQ multiplex PCR; TCRdb lists only in-frame clones, some missing. The profile shows roughly 80,000 clones, nearly 90% of them singletons. Here the sequenced sample was peripheral blood, taken on day 0 of MenACWY control vaccination. These TCRs come from an adult in good health. The CDR3 runs from the conserved cysteine through the conserved F or W. Fields, in order: V gene, D gene, J gene, clone size, CDR3 protein, CDR3 DNA. The D gene is left open where the match is weak. Clone sizes are given selectively: once, few, many, or a class where the clone is expanded.

v_call: TRBV6-4; d_call: TRBD1; j_call: TRBJ1-6; clone_size: NA; cdr3_aa: CASTATGGGNSPLHF; cdr3_nt: TGTGCCAGCACTGCAACAGGGGGCGGTAATTCACCCCTCCACTTT
v_call: TRBV7-9; d_call: TRBD1; j_call: TRBJ2-7; clone_size: few; cdr3_aa: CASSASGTATYEQYF; cdr3_nt: TGTGCCAGCAGCGCTTCCGGGACAGCAACCTACGAGCAGTACTTC
v_call: TRBV7-3; d_call: NA; j_call: TRBJ2-1; clone_size: NA; cdr3_aa: CASSLEAPSRGNEQFF; cdr3_nt: TGTGCCAGCAGCTTGGAGGCACCGTCTCGCGGCAATGAGCAGTTCTTC
v_call: TRBV19; d_call: NA; j_call: TRBJ1-2; clone_size: NA; cdr3_aa: CASSIAGLYGYTF; cdr3_nt: TGTGCCAGTAGTATCGCGGGCCTCTATGGCTACACCTTC
v_call: TRBV5-8; d_call: NA; j_call: TRBJ2-3; clone_size: NA; cdr3_aa: CASSFIQGVRTDTQYF; cdr3_nt: TGTGCCAGCAGCTTTATACAGGGAGTACGCACAGATACGCAGTATTTT
v_call: TRBV3-1/TRBV3-2; d_call: TRBD1; j_call: TRBJ1-1; clone_size: NA; cdr3_aa: CASSLTRDRASLAFF; cdr3_nt: TGTGCCAGCAGCCTTACTCGAGACAGGGCATCTCTAGCTTTCTTT
v_call: TRBV18; d_call: TRBD1; j_call: TRBJ1-4; clone_size: NA; cdr3_aa: CASSRDSEEKLFF; cdr3_nt: TGTGCCAGCTCAAGGGACAGCGAAGAAAAACTGTTTTTT
v_call: TRBV7-6; d_call: TRBD2; j_call: TRBJ2-5; clone_size: NA; cdr3_aa: CATALRAGSATQYF; cdr3_nt: TGTGCCACCGCACTTCGAGCGGGGTCAGCGACCCAGTACTTC
v_call: TRBV2; d_call: TRBD2; j_call: TRBJ2-7; clone_size: NA; cdr3_aa: CASALAGGPYEQYF; cdr3_nt: TGTGCCAGCGCCCTAGCGGGGGGTCCGTACGAGCAGTACTTC
v_call: TRBV11-3; d_call: NA; j_call: TRBJ1-3; clone_size: NA; cdr3_aa: CASSLPPTGTYSGNTIYF; cdr3_nt: TGTGCCAGCAGCTTGCCCCCGACAGGTACATACTCTGGAAACACCATATATTTT
v_call: TRBV19; d_call: NA; j_call: TRBJ1-5; clone_size: NA; cdr3_aa: CASSIGINQPQHF; cdr3_nt: TGTGCCAGTAGTATAGGCATAAATCAGCCCCAGCATTTT
v_call: TRBV27; d_call: NA; j_call: TRBJ2-7; clone_size: few; cdr3_aa: CASSLSAGSYEQYF; cdr3_nt: TGTGCCAGCAGTTTATCAGCCGGGAGCTACGAGCAGTACTTC
v_call: TRBV19; d_call: TRBD1; j_call: TRBJ2-7; clone_size: NA; cdr3_aa: CASSIRTGYEQYF; cdr3_nt: TGTGCCAGTAGTATAAGGACAGGCTACGAGCAGTACTTC
v_call: TRBV6-6; d_call: NA; j_call: TRBJ1-2; clone_size: NA; cdr3_aa: CASSYDMGVNYGYTF; cdr3_nt: TGTGCCAGCAGTTACGATATGGGGGTGAACTATGGCTACACCTTC
v_call: TRBV6-5; d_call: TRBD1; j_call: TRBJ1-2; clone_size: once; cdr3_aa: CASSYRGQGAFGYTF; cdr3_nt: TGTGCCAGCAGTTACCGAGGACAGGGGGCATTTGGCTACACCTTC
v_call: TRBV29-1; d_call: NA; j_call: TRBJ1-1; clone_size: few; cdr3_aa: CSVSTGRNTEAFF; cdr3_nt: TGCAGCGTCTCAACAGGTCGGAACACTGAAGCTTTCTTT
v_call: TRBV19; d_call: NA; j_call: TRBJ2-1; clone_size: NA; cdr3_aa: CASSPLMAARFTRNEQFF; cdr3_nt: TGTGCCAGTAGTCCCCTCATGGCGGCCCGCTTTACCCGCAATGAGCAGTTCTTC